This record looks at one TCR beta chain sequence and its context. Produced via immunoSEQ multiplex PCR; TCRdb's table is partial and in-frame only. The sample holds approximately 2.5 million clones, 90% to 95% seen once. These data belong to a study of shared clonotypes between healthy human individuals. V shed 3 bases and J shed 0 bases, with 18 bases lying between them. The germline V gene encodes CDR1 MDHEN and CDR2 SYDVKM. This CDR3 has 17 residues. The sequenced material came from naive CD4+ T cells from PBMCs. The subset: CD45RA+ positively selected. This sequence originates from a man younger than 30 in good health. Some clones in this sample may be carry-over from other donors' samples. This chain joins TRBV28 and TRBJ2-7; D might be TRBD1 (5 bases). CDR3 sequence reads: CASSLQPQGAFSYEQYF. The CDR3 DNA reads as TGTGCCAGCAGTTTGCAACCGCAGGGTGCCTTCTCCTACGAGCAGTACTTC.